This TCR beta chain emerged from a study of Graves' ophthalmopathy and Graves' hyperthyroidism. About the study: Before any treatment was given, at initial diagnosis, peripheral blood was collected.

Diagnosis was based on clinical symptoms, serum thyroxine, TRAb, thyroid ultrasound and orbital computed tomography. CDR1 is SEHNR and CDR2 is FQNEAQ in the germline V gene (reference sequence). This CDR3 has 13 residues. Trimming took 10 bases from V and 0 from J, leaving 10 bases between them. Amplification from RNA transcripts yielded the TCR beta CDR3 regions. HTBI primers were employed in first-round RT-PCR, then a second-round multiplex PCR followed. Via MiXCR, TCRdb re-called the multiplex PCR reads, giving one row per CDR3 protein. The repertoire includes over 650,000 distinct CDR3 sequences, about 38% of them detected once, and 3% to 3.5% sits in the top ten.

This sequence originates from an adult man with Graves' ophthalmopathy. The J gene is TRBJ2-1, the V gene TRBV7-9; D gene unclear. The specimen was peripheral blood. The CDR3: CATYSVSYNEQFF. The DNA of the CDR3 is TGTGCCACCTACAGTGTCTCCTACAATGAGCAGTTCTTC.